These 19 T cell receptor beta chains were all obtained from the same sample, sequenced in a study of T cell responses to AZD1222 COVID-19 vaccine. The protocol was immunoSEQ multiplex PCR, while the TCRdb copy is restricted to in-frame clones and leaves out a portion. There are 130,000 to 150,000 clones in the sample; around 90% occur only once, and 5% to 6.5% lies in the top ten. The source was peripheral blood, collected 28 days after the second dose of the MenACWY control vaccine. The receptors originated from an adult who received the MenACWY meningococcal vaccine as a control.

This chain links TRBV4-3 with TRBJ2-3; TRBD2 might be the D (5 bases). Germline V gives CDR1 LGHNA, CDR2 YSLEER. The CDR3 has 14 residues. V dropped 1 base and J dropped 4 bases, with 9 bases sitting between them. Here the CDR3 DNA reads TGCGCCAGCAGCCAAGCCCCGAGGGCAGATACGCAGTATTTT. This translates into CASSQAPRADTQYF.

This rearrangement joins TRBV6-2 or TRBV6-3 to TRBJ2-2; no firm D call. The V and J ends lost 3 bases and 1 base respectively, with 9 bases between them. The germline gives CDR1 MNHEY, CDR2 SVGEGT. There are 15 residues in the CDR3. The CDR3 DNA sequence: TGTGCCAGCAGTTATATACTACAGAACACCGGGGAGCTGTTTTTT. Translating it yields CASSYILQNTGELFF.

V usage is TRBV9 and J usage is TRBJ2-2, with TRBD2 identical over 8 bases. The CDR3 spans 15 residues. Per the germline V gene, CDR1 is SGDLS and CDR2 is YYNGEE. With V trimmed by 6 bases and J by 8 bases, 12 bases remained unmatched. CDR3 sequence reads: CASTTGGAFDGELFF. Written as DNA, the CDR3 is TGTGCCAGCACCACCGGGGGGGCCTTCGATGGGGAGCTGTTTTTT.

The genes are TRBV18 and TRBJ2-7; 8 nucleotides match TRBD1. Trimming cost V 2 bases and J 0 bases; bases outside gene matches: 3. This CDR3 comprises 15 residues. The germline gives CDR1 KGHSH, CDR2 LQKENI. The CDR3 DNA sequence: TGTGCCAGCTCACCAAGGGACAGGAGCTCCTACGAGCAGTACTTC. Translation: CASSPRDRSSYEQYF.

The chain joins TRBV29-1 to TRBJ2-2; no firm D call. The V gene lost 2 bases and the J gene lost 2 bases, with 9 bases spanning the gap. CDR1 is SQVTM and CDR2 is ANQGSEA in the germline V gene. This CDR3 contains 14 residues. The CDR3 reads CSVEWISNTGELFF. For the CDR3, the DNA is TGCAGCGTTGAATGGATTTCTAACACCGGGGAGCTGTTTTTT.

This sequence joins TRBV15 and TRBJ1-1, with D maybe TRBD1 (6 bases). There are 15 residues in the CDR3. Germline V gene data show CDR1 as LNHNV and CDR2 as YYDKDF (reference sequence). Trimming took off 0 bases at V and 8 bases at J, with 16 bases between the two ends. CDR3 coding DNA: TGTGCCACCAGCAGAGATCTAATCGGACAGATAGAAGCTTTCTTT. Translating it yields CATSRDLIGQIEAFF. The whole variable domain, remainder taken from reference TRBV15 and TRBJ1-1, is DAMVIQNPRYQVTQFGKPVTLSCSQTLNHNVMYWYQQKSSQAPKLLFHYYDKDFNNEADTPDNFQSRRPNTSFCFLDIRSPGLGDTAMYLCATSRDLIGQIEAFFGQGTRLTVV.

The chain employs TRBV24-1 and TRBJ1-1; D remains ambiguous. The germline V gene encodes CDR1 KGHDR and CDR2 SFDVKD. V was clipped by 3 bases and J by 1 base, with 11 bases between them. This CDR3 is 15 amino acids long. The chain's CDR3 is CATSDPRKGNTEAFF. CDR3 sequence (DNA): TGTGCCACCAGTGATCCGCGGAAAGGGAACACTGAAGCTTTCTTT.

J is TRBJ2-1 and V is TRBV7-3; 7 bases are shared with TRBD1. This CDR3 has 16 residues. The ends lost 0 bases at V and 2 bases at J; junction bases unmatched: 4. The germline V gene has CDR1 SGHTA and CDR2 FQGTGA. In nucleotides, the CDR3 is TGTGCCAGCAGCTTAACGGGGACAGCTCCCTACAATGAGCAGTTCTTC. Translating it yields CASSLTGTAPYNEQFF.

This chain links TRBV7-2 with TRBJ1-5; no clear D gene. Germline CDR1 and CDR2: SGHTA and FQGNSA. V was cut by 5 bases and J by 1 base, with 6 bases left in between. The CDR3 has 13 residues. The CDR3 loop is CASSGRSNQPQHF. The CDR3 coding sequence is TGTGCCAGCAGCGGACGGAGCAATCAGCCCCAGCATTTT.

V and J are TRBV6-6 and TRBJ1-5, with unresolved D. The ends were cut back, 5 bases at V and 5 bases at J, with 7 bases in the middle. The V gene's germline CDR1 is MNHNY and CDR2 SVGAGI (reference sequence). The CDR3 covers 12 residues. The CDR3 DNA follows: TGTGCCAGCAGTCCCTCATATCAGCCCCAGCATTTT. It codes for CASSPSYQPQHF.

V usage is TRBV18 and J usage is TRBJ1-1; D is ambiguous. This CDR3 is 14 amino acids long. Trimming pared 1 base from V and 7 bases from J, leaving 13 bases between. Per germline, CDR1 KGHSH and CDR2 LQKENI. CDR3 DNA sequence: TGTGCCAGCTCACCACTGACCGTCTCGGGTGAAGCTTTCTTT. Translated: CASSPLTVSGEAFF.

This chain links TRBV3-1 (or the pseudogene TRBV3-2) with TRBJ1-5; TRBD1 matches 10 bases. CDR1 and CDR2 from the germline V gene are LGHDT and YNNKEL (reference sequence). The CDR3 totals 17 residues. Losses at the gene ends were 3 bases for V and 1 base for J; bases not matched to a gene: 6. CDR3 residues: CASSQTGGNRSNQPQHF. CDR3 nucleotide sequence: TGTGCCAGCAGCCAGACAGGGGGCAATAGGAGCAATCAGCCCCAGCATTTT.

The J gene is TRBJ2-7, the V gene TRBV18; 8 bases fit TRBD2. This CDR3 is built from 15 residues. The ends lost 3 bases at V and 5 bases at J; junction bases unmatched: 9. Looked up from germline, CDR1 is KGHSH and CDR2 is LQKENI. Here the CDR3 DNA reads TGTGCCAGCTCACCCCCCTCCGGGAGGGATAACGAGCAGTACTTC. Translating it yields CASSPPSGRDNEQYF.

V is TRBV30 and J is TRBJ2-7; TRBD1 matches at 11 bases. Germline CDR1 reads GTSNPN; CDR2 reads SVGIG (reference sequence). This CDR3 region has 14 residues. V was pared by 3 bases and J by 0 bases, with 1 base of the junction left unmatched. The CDR3 DNA sequence: TGTGCCTGGAGGGGACAGGGGGTCTCCTACGAGCAGTACTTC. This codes for CAWRGQGVSYEQYF.

This clone has more than one count but fewer than ten. The V and J genes are TRBV5-1 and TRBJ2-2; D remains unclear. The CDR3 has 16 residues. V was cut by 0 bases and J by 2 bases, with 11 bases left in between. The germline V gene encodes CDR1 SGHRS and CDR2 YFSETQ. The CDR3 DNA follows: TGCGCCAGCAGCTTGGAGGGTTGGGGAAACACCGGGGAGCTGTTTTTT. Translating gives CASSLEGWGNTGELFF.

This chain joins TRBV7-2 and TRBJ2-5, with a weak D call TRBD2 (5 bases). This CDR3 spans 13 amino acids. The germline V gene encodes CDR1 SGHTA and CDR2 FQGNSA. V lost 4 bases to trimming and J lost 4 bases, with 10 bases between them. Here the CDR3 reads CASSSGIVETQYF. The CDR3 nucleotides are TGTGCCAGCAGCTCCGGGATAGTAGAGACCCAGTACTTC.

The CDR3 here is CATSESGTGSQPQHF. DNA of the CDR3: TGTGCCACCAGTGAATCCGGGACAGGGAGTCAGCCCCAGCATTTT. The chain joins TRBV24-1 to TRBJ1-5; 9 bases line up with TRBD1. The V gene's germline CDR1 is KGHDR and CDR2 SFDVKD. The junction had 6 bases not matched to a gene; V was cut back by 4 bases and J by 6 bases. The CDR3 is 15 amino acids.

In nucleotides, the CDR3 is TGTGCCAGCAGCTTAGCGAGGGACGTGGGCAATGAGCAGTTCTTC. It is translated as CASSLARDVGNEQFF. The chain uses TRBV7-2 and TRBJ2-1, with D tentatively TRBD1 or TRBD2 (5 bases each). The CDR3 contains 15 residues. Germline CDR1 reads SGHTA; CDR2 reads FQGNSA. The V end lost 0 bases, the J end lost 6 bases, and 12 bases lay between the germline ends.

V is TRBV27 and J is TRBJ1-5; D remains ambiguous. The ends were cut back, 0 bases at V and 0 bases at J, with 18 bases in the middle. Germline values: CDR1 MNHEY, CDR2 SMNVEV (reference sequence). This CDR3 comprises 19 residues. Written as DNA, the CDR3 is TGTGCCAGCAGTTTATCGATCCCGACGGCAAGTTATAGCAATCAGCCCCAGCATTTT. This sequence encodes CASSLSIPTASYSNQPQHF.